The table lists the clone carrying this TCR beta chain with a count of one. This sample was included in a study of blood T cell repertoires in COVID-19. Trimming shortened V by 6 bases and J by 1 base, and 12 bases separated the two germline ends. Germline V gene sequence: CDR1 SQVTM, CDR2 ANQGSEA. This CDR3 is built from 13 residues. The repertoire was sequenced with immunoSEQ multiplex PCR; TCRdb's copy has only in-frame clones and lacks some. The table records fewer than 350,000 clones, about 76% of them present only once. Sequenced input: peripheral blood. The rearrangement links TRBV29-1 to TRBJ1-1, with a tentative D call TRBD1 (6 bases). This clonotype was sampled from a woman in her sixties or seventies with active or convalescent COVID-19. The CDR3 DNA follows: TGCAGCGTGGGGGGGCCGTGGAACACTGAAGCTTTCTTT. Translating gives CSVGGPWNTEAFF.